The rows below give T cell receptor beta chains drawn from one sample of a study of beta chain features in type 1 diabetes. Profiling relied on immunoSEQ multiplex PCR, and the TCRdb table lists in-frame clones only, not all of them. The data contain some 640,000 clones, over 13% of them singletons. The sequenced sample consisted of naive CD4+ T cells from blood. The receptors come from a man aged 18 to 35 with type 1 diabetes. The CDR3 runs from the conserved cysteine through the conserved F or W. The D gene is left open where the match is weak. The size field is filled for only some rows; it gives once, few, many or a size class.

few	TRBV30	15	TRBJ2-2	TRBD1	TGTGCCTGGGTGACTGACAGGGATTACACCGGGGAGCTGTTTTTT	CAWVTDRDYTGELFF
few	TRBV14	13	TRBJ2-1	-	TGTGCCACGGCCCGGCTCACTTACAATGAGCAGTTCTTC	CATARLTYNEQFF
many	TRBV14	12	TRBJ2-5	-	TGTGCCAGCAGCCAGCTCCGGGAGACCCAGTACTTC	CASSQLRETQYF
few	TRBV2	13	TRBJ2-2	-	TGTGCCAGCAGTAGCGGGAACACCGGGGAGCTGTTTTTT	CASSSGNTGELFF
few	TRBV5-1	14	TRBJ2-5	-	TGCGCCAGTGGCCACAGAACCATCCAAGAGACCCAGTACTTC	CASGHRTIQETQYF
few	TRBV4-1	16	TRBJ2-7	TRBD2	TGCGCCAGCAGCCAATATCCTAGCGGGGCCTCCTACGAGCAGTACTTC	CASSQYPSGASYEQYF
few	TRBV7-2	18	TRBJ2-7	-	TGTGCCAGCAGCTTAGTCGGAGGGGGCGGGAAAGAGGCCTACGAGCAGTACTTC	CASSLVGGGGKEAYEQYF
few	TRBV2	10	TRBJ2-5	-	TGTGCCAGCAAGGAGGAGACCCAGTACTTC	CASKEETQYF
-	TRBV10-3	13	TRBJ1-1	TRBD1	TGTGCCATCAGGGCGACAGGGACGGGTGGAGCTTTCTTT	CAIRATGTGGAFF
-	TRBV6-1	14	TRBJ2-7	TRBD2	TGTGCCAGCAGCGTAGCGGGAGGTTCCTACGAGCAGTACTTC	CASSVAGGSYEQYF
few	TRBV5-1	15	TRBJ2-1	TRBD2	TGCGCCAGCAGCGCCTCGATGGTGCGGGAGGGTGAGCAGTTCTTC	CASSASMVREGEQFF
-	TRBV18	15	TRBJ2-7	TRBD1	TGTGCCAGCTCACCAGGGAGACAGGGGGCTGGGGAGCAGTACTTC	CASSPGRQGAGEQYF
-	TRBV6-5	16	TRBJ2-7	TRBD1	TGTGCCAGCAGTTACTCCTCTGGGACAGGATCTCTCGAGCAGTACTTC	CASSYSSGTGSLEQYF
-	TRBV27	14	TRBJ1-1	-	TGTGCCAGCAGTTTATTCAGGGAGAACACTGAAGCTTTCTTT	CASSLFRENTEAFF
-	TRBV15	13	TRBJ2-3	-	TGTGCCACCAGCAGAGATGTGGGAGATACGCAGTATTTT	CATSRDVGDTQYF
few	TRBV7-2	15	TRBJ2-3	-	TGTGCCAGCAGCTTAGTAGGGGGGAGCACAGATACGCAGTATTTT	CASSLVGGSTDTQYF
-	TRBV19	14	TRBJ1-5	TRBD1	TGTGCCATTTCGGACAGGGGGGGCAATCAGCCCCAGCATTTT	CAISDRGGNQPQHF
-	TRBV15	17	TRBJ2-6	-	TGTGCCACCAGCAGTACAGGGTACGGGTCTGGGGCCAACGTCCTGACTTTC	CATSSTGYGSGANVLTF
few	TRBV7-2	14	TRBJ2-3	-	TGTGCCAGCAGCTTAGGTGGACCAACAGATACGCAGTATTTT	CASSLGGPTDTQYF
few	TRBV29-1	12	TRBJ1-2	-	TGCAGCGTTCGTCAGGTCGACTATGGCTACACCTTC	CSVRQVDYGYTF
few	TRBV9	12	TRBJ1-2	-	TGTGCCAGCAGCCTCCAAGGTTTTGGCTACACCTTC	CASSLQGFGYTF
-	TRBV2	14	TRBJ2-7	TRBD2	TGTGCCAGCAGTGAAGAGTTAGCGGGAGGGGAGCAGTACTTC	CASSEELAGGEQYF
few	TRBV4-1	16	TRBJ2-2	-	TGCGCCAGCAGCCAATTTCTAGCGAAGAACACCGGGGAGCTGTTTTTT	CASSQFLAKNTGELFF
few	TRBV7-9	13	TRBJ2-7	-	TGTGCCAGCAGCTTACGGGAGACCTACGAGCAGTACTTC	CASSLRETYEQYF
-	TRBV6-6	15	TRBJ2-3	-	TGTGCCAGCAGTTACCCTGACCCATTCACAGATACGCAGTATTTT	CASSYPDPFTDTQYF
-	TRBV18	15	TRBJ2-7	TRBD2	TGTGCCAGCTCTTCCGGGACTAGGGCCTCTTCCGAGCAGTACTTC	CASSSGTRASSEQYF
-	TRBV7-9	15	TRBJ1-1	-	TGTGCCAGCAGCCCTCAAGGACAGATGAACACTGAAGCTTTCTTT	CASSPQGQMNTEAFF
few	TRBV7-9	14	TRBJ1-1	-	TGTGCCAGCAGCTTAGCCGGTGGGGGTCCTGAAGCTTTCTTT	CASSLAGGGPEAFF
few	TRBV30	12	TRBJ1-2	-	TGTGCCTGGACGGACCTGGGGGTTGGCTACACCTTC	CAWTDLGVGYTF
-	TRBV30	14	TRBJ2-5	TRBD2	TGTGCCTGGGTGTCGGGACTAGCGGAAGAGACCCAGTACTTC	CAWVSGLAEETQYF
few	TRBV5-1	15	TRBJ2-3	-	TGCGCCAGCAGCTTTCCTGACAGTAGCACAGATACGCAGTATTTT	CASSFPDSSTDTQYF
-	TRBV9	13	TRBJ2-1	-	TGTGCCAGCAGCGTAGCGCGGTTAAATGAGCAGTTCTTC	CASSVARLNEQFF
-	TRBV5-1	14	TRBJ1-1	-	TGCGCCAGCAGCTCGGGGGACATGAACACTGAAGCTTTCTTT	CASSSGDMNTEAFF
few	TRBV21-1	16	TRBJ2-7	-	TGTGCCAGCAGCTCTTCCCCTGTAGGCGGCCCCTACGAGCAGTACTTC	CASSSSPVGGPYEQYF
-	TRBV4-1	14	TRBJ1-5	-	TGCGCCAGCAGCCAAGCTGAAAGGGCCCAGCCCCAGCATTTT	CASSQAERAQPQHF
-	TRBV5-4	14	TRBJ2-5	-	TGTGCCAGCAGCTTAGAGACTGGTCGGGAGACCCAGTACTTC	CASSLETGRETQYF
-	TRBV6-5	15	TRBJ1-4	-	TGTGCCAGCCAGTCACGGGCCGGGAGCTTTGAAAAACTGTTTTTT	CASQSRAGSFEKLFF
-	TRBV6-5	15	TRBJ1-6	TRBD1	TGTGCCAGCAGTTACTTCACAGGGGGGAATTCACCCCTCCACTTT	CASSYFTGGNSPLHF
-	TRBV18	13	TRBJ2-7	TRBD1	TGTGCCAGCTCACGCCGGGACAGTGTAGAGCAGTACTTC	CASSRRDSVEQYF
-	TRBV14	11	TRBJ1-2	-	TGTGCCAGCAGCCAAGCCCTCTTGTTCTCCTTC	CASSQALLFSF
-	TRBV6-5	12	TRBJ1-1	-	TGTGCCAGCAGTTCGACAGCCCGTGGAGCTTTCTTT	CASSSTARGAFF
once	TRBV2	16	TRBJ2-1	-	TGTGCCAGCAGTGAAGAGGGCGGACAGCGAGCCAATGAGCAGTTCTTC	CASSEEGGQRANEQFF
-	TRBV7-6	16	TRBJ2-1	-	TGTGCCAGCAGCTTAGGCCAAGGGGGAGTGGGGAATGAGCAGTTCTTC	CASSLGQGGVGNEQFF
-	TRBV30	15	TRBJ1-5	TRBD1	TGTGCCTGGAGTCGACAGGGGGCGAGCAATCAGCCCCAGCATTTT	CAWSRQGASNQPQHF
-	TRBV7-9	14	TRBJ2-5	TRBD2	TGTGCCAGCAGCTTGAGCGGGGGGGAGGAGACCCAGTACTTC	CASSLSGGEETQYF
-	TRBV10-1	16	TRBJ2-3	TRBD2	TGCGCCAGCAGTTTTACTAGCGGGATGAGCACAGATACGCAGTATTTT	CASSFTSGMSTDTQYF
-	TRBV9	15	TRBJ1-1	TRBD1	TGTGCCAGCAGCCTCCGGACAGGGAAAGACACTGAAGCTTTCTTT	CASSLRTGKDTEAFF
-	TRBV6-5	15	TRBJ2-3	-	TGTGCCAGCAGTTACTCGGGCAGGTCCACAGATACGCAGTATTTT	CASSYSGRSTDTQYF
few	TRBV9	15	TRBJ2-7	TRBD1	TGTGCCAGCAGCGGGCAAGGGACAGCCTACTACGAGCAGTACTTC	CASSGQGTAYYEQYF
-	TRBV30	14	TRBJ2-3	TRBD2	TGTGCCTGGTCTACTAGCGGGGGGCGTGATACGCAGTATTTT	CAWSTSGGRDTQYF
-	TRBV7-2	13	TRBJ2-7	-	TGTGCCAGCAGCTTATCGTCGACCTACGAGCAGTACTTC	CASSLSSTYEQYF
few	TRBV10-3	15	TRBJ1-1	TRBD1	TGTGCCATCAGTGGGACAGGGAGGGTGAACACTGAAGCTTTCTTT	CAISGTGRVNTEAFF
-	TRBV5-4	13	TRBJ2-3	TRBD1	TGTGCCATCGCAGGGGGCGAGGTGGATACGCAGTATTTT	CAIAGGEVDTQYF
few	TRBV30	14	TRBJ1-3	TRBD1	TGTGCCTGGAGGGGACAGGGTGCTGGAAACACCATATATTTT	CAWRGQGAGNTIYF
-	TRBV9	14	TRBJ1-2	-	TGTGCCAGCAGCTCAGACTCACCTAGGCTTGGCTACACCTTC	CASSSDSPRLGYTF
-	TRBV7-9	13	TRBJ2-7	TRBD1	TGTGCCCTGGGACAGGTCTCGGCCTACGAGCAGTACTTC	CALGQVSAYEQYF
few	TRBV29-1	13	TRBJ1-1	-	TGCAGCGTATGGACATGGGGGGGGACTGAAGCTTTCTTT	CSVWTWGGTEAFF
few	TRBV25-1	16	TRBJ2-2	TRBD1	TGTGCCAGCAGTGCCCTCGGGACAGGGCGATCCGGGGAGCTGTTTTTT	CASSALGTGRSGELFF
-	TRBV7-9	14	TRBJ2-7	-	TGTGCCAGCAGCTTAGATGGGGGTCTCAACGAGCAGTACTTC	CASSLDGGLNEQYF